These 17 T cell receptor beta chains were all obtained from the same sample, sequenced in a study of brain T cells in children with intractable seizures. Only in-frame clones appear in the TCRdb table, and some are missing; sequencing was by immunoSEQ multiplex PCR. The sample holds about 120,000 clones, roughly 92% seen once. Specimen: peripheral blood, collected at surgery. The source is a boy less than two years old with hemimegalencephaly and intractable seizures.

In this sample, this clone turned up a few times. The rearrangement joins TRBV27 to TRBJ2-7; possible D gene TRBD2, 5 bases. Germline assignment: CDR1 MNHEY and CDR2 SMNVEV (reference sequence). V was clipped by 3 bases and J by 3 bases, with 9 bases between them. The CDR3 runs to 13 residues. This chain's CDR3 is CASSFRTSYEQYF. CDR3 bases: TGTGCCAGCAGTTTTCGTACTAGCTACGAGCAGTACTTC.

The CDR3: CASSLDPSGRGNEQFF. Written as DNA, the CDR3 is TGTGCCAGCAGCTTAGATCCCAGCGGGCGAGGTAATGAGCAGTTCTTC. The chain employs TRBV13 and TRBJ2-1; maybe TRBD2 (6 bases). The CDR3 totals 16 residues. V lost 1 base and J lost 7, with 17 bases in between. Germline V gives CDR1 PRHDT, CDR2 FYEKMQ (reference sequence).

This clone appeared a single time. The DNA of the CDR3 is TGTGCCACCAGCAGAGGTTCGGCCCTGAACACTGAAGCTTTCTTT. This sequence encodes CATSRGSALNTEAFF. The chain joins TRBV15 to TRBJ1-1; the D is unclear. The CDR3 is made up of 15 amino acids. V shed 1 base and J shed 0 bases, with 9 bases lying between them. CDR1 is LNHNV, CDR2 YYDKDF, per germline (reference sequence).

The chain is built from TRBV18 and TRBJ2-1; 8 bases match TRBD2. CDR1 and CDR2 from the germline V gene are KGHSH and LQKENI. This CDR3 comprises 15 residues. The J segment lost 4 bases and the V segment lost 2 bases, leaving 4 bases of the junction unmatched. DNA of the CDR3: TGTGCCAGCTCACCAGTAGCGGGAAAGTACAATGAGCAGTTCTTC. It yields the protein CASSPVAGKYNEQFF.

This clone was seen once. The chain has TRBV28 and TRBJ2-5; 7 bases are shared with TRBD2. Trimming took 2 bases from V and 7 from J; bases not matched to a gene: 13. This CDR3 spans 16 amino acids. Germline V CDR1 and CDR2: MDHEN, SYDVKM. The CDR3 DNA reads TGTGCCAGCAGTTTAAGTCGGGCGGGAGTCCAGGGGACCCAGTACTTC. Protein product: CASSLSRAGVQGTQYF.

The gene calls are TRBV7-2 and TRBJ2-1; 8 bases line up with TRBD2. The CDR3 runs 15 residues. V trimming: 4 bases; J trimming: 2 bases; junction bases outside the gene matches: 4. CDR1 SGHTA and CDR2 FQGNSA come from the germline V gene. The CDR3 loop reads CASSSGGWAYNEQFF. CDR3 nucleotide sequence: TGTGCCAGCAGCTCGGGGGGGTGGGCCTACAATGAGCAGTTCTTC.

J is TRBJ1-6 and V is TRBV7-2, with TRBD1 as a possible D gene (5 bases). This CDR3 comprises 14 residues. Deletions cut 2 bases from V and 7 bases from J, with 9 bases between. Germline CDR1 reads SGHTA; CDR2 reads FQGNSA. The chain's CDR3 is CASSLRTPNSPLHF. The DNA for the CDR3 is TGTGCCAGCAGCTTAAGGACACCGAATTCACCCCTCCACTTT.

The chain is built from TRBV6-5 and TRBJ2-7; tentatively, D is TRBD2 (6 bases). This CDR3 is built from 13 residues. Trimming took 6 bases from V and 0 from J, leaving 9 bases between them. Germline values: CDR1 MNHEY, CDR2 SVGAGI. CDR3 sequence reads: CASREGGSYEQYF. In DNA form, the CDR3 reads TGTGCCAGCAGGGAGGGTGGCTCCTACGAGCAGTACTTC.

The chain employs TRBV11-2 and TRBJ2-3; D is ambiguous. V lost 2 bases and J lost 2, with 14 bases in between. Germline-derived CDR1 and CDR2 are SGHAT and FQNNGV. CDR3 length equals 16 residues. CDR3 nucleotide sequence: TGTGCCAGCAGCTTATTCTTTCTAGTCCCCACAGATACGCAGTATTTT. It is translated as CASSLFFLVPTDTQYF.

CDR3 bases: TGTGCCACCAGCAGAGACCTTTCGTTTGGACAGGGGAAAGCCAAAAACATTCAGTACTTC. This translates into CATSRDLSFGQGKAKNIQYF. This chain connects TRBV15 to TRBJ2-4; 9 bases are shared with TRBD1. Germline assignment: CDR1 LNHNV and CDR2 YYDKDF (reference sequence). The CDR3 contains 20 residues. Trimming cost V 0 bases and J 0 bases; bases outside gene matches: 12.

The rearrangement links TRBV4-3 to TRBJ2-1; 9 nucleotides agree with TRBD2. The J segment lost 5 bases and the V segment lost 0 bases, leaving 8 bases of the junction unmatched. CDR1 and CDR2 (germline): LGHNA, YSLEER. This CDR3 contains 17 residues. CDR3 region: CASSQDRWLAGNNEQFF. Here the CDR3 DNA reads TGCGCCAGCAGCCAAGATCGGTGGCTAGCGGGAAACAATGAGCAGTTCTTC.

The chain is built from TRBV7-9 and TRBJ1-1, with 7 bases matching TRBD1. CDR1 is SEHNR, CDR2 FQNEAQ, per germline (reference sequence). The V segment lost 5 bases and the J segment 7 bases; nucleotides outside the gene matches: 4. The CDR3 contains 12 residues. CDR3 sequence reads: CASSGDSVEAFF. The CDR3 bases are TGTGCCAGCAGCGGGGACAGCGTTGAAGCTTTCTTT.

The V gene is TRBV6-5, the J gene TRBJ1-6, with 10 nucleotides matching TRBD1. V was pared by 6 bases and J by 5 bases, with 1 base of the junction left unmatched. CDR1 and CDR2 from the germline V gene are MNHEY and SVGAGI. This CDR3 has 14 amino acids. CDR3 protein: CASRGTGDNSPLHF. CDR3 nucleotides: TGTGCCAGCAGGGGGACAGGGGATAATTCACCCCTCCACTTT.

The chain carries TRBV28 and TRBJ1-2; tentatively, D is TRBD1 (5 bases). Germline loops: CDR1 MDHEN, CDR2 SYDVKM. Trimming removed 7 bases from V and 8 bases from J, with 11 bases in between. This CDR3 is built from 11 residues. The chain's CDR3 is CASTGARGYTF. DNA of the CDR3: TGTGCCAGCACTGGGGCGCGGGGCTACACCTTC.

The chain employs TRBV5-6 and TRBJ1-2; unclear D gene. Germline CDR1 is SGHDT and CDR2 is YYEEEE. CDR3 length equals 14 residues. V was clipped by 6 bases and J by 8 bases, with 20 bases between them. The CDR3 region is CASTLGRRGGGYTF. The CDR3 DNA follows: TGTGCCAGCACTTTGGGTCGGCGTGGAGGGGGCTACACCTTC.

The rearrangement links TRBV4-1 to TRBJ2-3; 10 bases fit TRBD2. Looked up from germline, CDR1 is MGHRA and CDR2 is YSYEKL. V lost 4 bases to trimming and J lost 5 bases; unmatched junction nucleotides: 18. This CDR3 contains 19 residues. The CDR3 sequence: CASSRKLNQAGGRGDTQYF. For the CDR3, the DNA is TGCGCCAGCAGCCGCAAGTTAAATCAAGCGGGAGGGCGAGGAGATACGCAGTATTTT.

This clone was counted between two and nine times. The chain employs TRBV7-9 and TRBJ2-7; the D is unclear. The germline V and J ends were trimmed by 2 bases and 7 bases, with 15 bases remaining between them. Germline V gene data show CDR1 as SEHNR and CDR2 as FQNEAQ (reference sequence). The CDR3 runs 14 residues. The chain's CDR3 is CASSLRGMGIEQYF. The CDR3 DNA follows: TGTGCCAGCAGCTTACGCGGTATGGGGATAGAGCAGTACTTC.